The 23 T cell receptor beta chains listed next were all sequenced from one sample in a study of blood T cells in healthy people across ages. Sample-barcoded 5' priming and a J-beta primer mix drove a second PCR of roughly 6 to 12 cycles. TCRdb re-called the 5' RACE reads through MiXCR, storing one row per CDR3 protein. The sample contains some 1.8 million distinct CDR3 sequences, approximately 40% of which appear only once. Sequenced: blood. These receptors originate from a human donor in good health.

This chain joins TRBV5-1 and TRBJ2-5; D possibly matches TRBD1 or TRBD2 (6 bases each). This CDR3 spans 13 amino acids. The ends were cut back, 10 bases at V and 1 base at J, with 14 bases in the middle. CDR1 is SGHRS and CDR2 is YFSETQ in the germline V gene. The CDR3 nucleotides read TGCGCCGGCCGCGGGGACATCCAAGAGACCCAGTACTTC. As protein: CAGRGDIQETQYF.

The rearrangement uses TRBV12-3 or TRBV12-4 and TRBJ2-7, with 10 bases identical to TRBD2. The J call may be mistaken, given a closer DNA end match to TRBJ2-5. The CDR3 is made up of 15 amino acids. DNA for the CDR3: TGTGCCAGCAGTACCTTACTAGCGGGGCTTAAGACCCAGTACTTC. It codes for CASSTLLAGLKTQYF.

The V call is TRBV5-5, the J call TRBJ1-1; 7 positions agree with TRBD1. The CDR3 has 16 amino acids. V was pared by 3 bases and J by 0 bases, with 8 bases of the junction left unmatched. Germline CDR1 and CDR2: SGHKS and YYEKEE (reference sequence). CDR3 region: CASSSPIRGMNTEAFF. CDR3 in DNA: TGTGCCAGCAGCTCGCCGATCAGGGGGATGAACACTGAAGCTTTCTTT.

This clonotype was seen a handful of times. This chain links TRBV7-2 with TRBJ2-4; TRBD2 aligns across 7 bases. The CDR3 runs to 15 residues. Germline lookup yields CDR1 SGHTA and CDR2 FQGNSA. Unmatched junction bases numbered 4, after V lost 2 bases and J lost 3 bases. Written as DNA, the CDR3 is TGTGCCAGCAGCTTATTTGGGGGGGGCAAAAACATTCAGTACTTC. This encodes CASSLFGGGKNIQYF. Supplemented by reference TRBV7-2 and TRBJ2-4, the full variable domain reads GAGVSQSPSNKVTEKGKDVELRCDPISGHTALYWYRQSLGQGLEFLIYFQGNSAPDKSGLPSDRFSAERTGGSVSTLTIQRTQQEDSAVYLCASSLFGGGKNIQYFGAGTRLSVL.

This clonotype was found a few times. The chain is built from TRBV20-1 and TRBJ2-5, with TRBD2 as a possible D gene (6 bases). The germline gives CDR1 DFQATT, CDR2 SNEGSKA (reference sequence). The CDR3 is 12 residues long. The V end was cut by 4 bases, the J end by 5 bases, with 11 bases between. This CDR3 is CSANAGRETQYF. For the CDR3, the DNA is TGCAGTGCTAATGCGGGGAGGGAGACCCAGTACTTC.

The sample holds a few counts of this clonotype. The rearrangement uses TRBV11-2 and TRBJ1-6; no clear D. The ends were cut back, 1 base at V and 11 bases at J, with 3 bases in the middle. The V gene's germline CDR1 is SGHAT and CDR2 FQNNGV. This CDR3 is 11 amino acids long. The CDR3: CASSLGTPLHF. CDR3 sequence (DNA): TGTGCCAGCAGCTTAGGGACACCCCTCCACTTT.

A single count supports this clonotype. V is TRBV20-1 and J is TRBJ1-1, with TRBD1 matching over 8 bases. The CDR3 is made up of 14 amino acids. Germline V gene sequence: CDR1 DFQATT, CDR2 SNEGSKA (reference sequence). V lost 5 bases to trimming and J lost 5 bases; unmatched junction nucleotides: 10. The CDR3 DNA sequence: TGCAGTGCTCTAGACGACAGGGGAAGTACTGAAGCTTTCTTT. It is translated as CSALDDRGSTEAFF.

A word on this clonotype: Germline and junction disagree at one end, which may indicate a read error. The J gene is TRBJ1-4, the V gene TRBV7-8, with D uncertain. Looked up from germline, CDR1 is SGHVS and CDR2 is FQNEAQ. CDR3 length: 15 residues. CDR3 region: CASSLGTSTNEKRFF. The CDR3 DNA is TGTGCCAGCAGCTTAGGGACTTCAACTAATGAAAAACGGTTTTTT.

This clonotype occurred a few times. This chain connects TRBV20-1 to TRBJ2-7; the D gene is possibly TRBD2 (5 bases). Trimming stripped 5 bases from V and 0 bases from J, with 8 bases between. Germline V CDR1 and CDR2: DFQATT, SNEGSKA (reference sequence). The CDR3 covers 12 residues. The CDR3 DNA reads TGCAGTGCTGGACTGCGCTCCTACGAGCAGTACTTC. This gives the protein CSAGLRSYEQYF.

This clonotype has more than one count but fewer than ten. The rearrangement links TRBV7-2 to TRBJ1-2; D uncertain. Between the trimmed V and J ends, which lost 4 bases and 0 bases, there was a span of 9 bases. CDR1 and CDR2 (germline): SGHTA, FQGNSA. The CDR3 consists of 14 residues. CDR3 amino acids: CASSSQRANYGYTF. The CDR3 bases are TGTGCCAGCAGCTCTCAAAGGGCTAACTATGGCTACACCTTC.

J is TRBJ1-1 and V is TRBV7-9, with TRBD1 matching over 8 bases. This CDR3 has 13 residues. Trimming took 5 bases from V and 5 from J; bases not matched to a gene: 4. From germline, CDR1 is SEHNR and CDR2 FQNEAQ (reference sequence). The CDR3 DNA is TGTGCCAGCAGCCCCTGGACAGGGACTGAAGCTTTCTTT. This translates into CASSPWTGTEAFF. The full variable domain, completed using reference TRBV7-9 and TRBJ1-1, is DTGVSQNPRHKITKRGQNVTFRCDPISEHNRLYWYRQTLGQGPEFLTYFQNEAQLEKSRLLSDRFSAERPKGSFSTLEIQRTEQGDSAMYLCASSPWTGTEAFFGQGTRLTVV.

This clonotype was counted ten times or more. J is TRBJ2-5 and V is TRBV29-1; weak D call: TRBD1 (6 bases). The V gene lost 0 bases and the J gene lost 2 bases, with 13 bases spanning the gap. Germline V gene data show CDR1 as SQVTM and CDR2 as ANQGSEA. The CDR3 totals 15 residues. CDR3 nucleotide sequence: TGCAGCGTTGAAGATAGGGGACATTTTCAAGAGACCCAGTACTTC. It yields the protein CSVEDRGHFQETQYF.

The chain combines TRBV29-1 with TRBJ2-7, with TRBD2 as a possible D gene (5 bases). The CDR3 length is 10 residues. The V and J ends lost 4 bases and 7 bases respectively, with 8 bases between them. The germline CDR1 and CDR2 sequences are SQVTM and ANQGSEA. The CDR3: CSVAWEEQYF. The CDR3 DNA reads TGCAGCGTTGCATGGGAGGAGCAGTACTTC.

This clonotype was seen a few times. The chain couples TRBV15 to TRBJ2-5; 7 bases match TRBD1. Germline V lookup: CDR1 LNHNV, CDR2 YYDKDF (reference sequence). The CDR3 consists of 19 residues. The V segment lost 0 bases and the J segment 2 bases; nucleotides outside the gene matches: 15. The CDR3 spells CATSRDFENRGLLQETQYF. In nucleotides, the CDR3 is TGTGCCACCAGCAGAGATTTCGAGAACAGGGGCCTCCTACAAGAGACCCAGTACTTC.

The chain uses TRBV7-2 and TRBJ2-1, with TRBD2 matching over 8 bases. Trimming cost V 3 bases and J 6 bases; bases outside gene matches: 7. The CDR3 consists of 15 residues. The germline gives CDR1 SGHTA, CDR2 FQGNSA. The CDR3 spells CASSFYGGAANEQFF. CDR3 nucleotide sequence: TGTGCCAGCAGCTTTTACGGGGGGGCCGCCAATGAGCAGTTCTTC.

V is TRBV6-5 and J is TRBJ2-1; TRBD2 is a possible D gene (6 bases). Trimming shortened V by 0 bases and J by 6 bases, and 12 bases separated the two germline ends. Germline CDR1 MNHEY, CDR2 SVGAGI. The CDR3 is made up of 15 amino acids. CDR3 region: CASSYSPLGGNEQFF. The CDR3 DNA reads TGTGCCAGCAGTTACTCCCCTTTGGGAGGCAATGAGCAGTTCTTC.

This CDR3 reads CASSIGRNTQYF. The CDR3 DNA reads as TGTGCCAGCAGCATAGGACGGAATACGCAGTATTTT. The V gene is TRBV7-2, the J gene TRBJ2-3; the D is unclear. V was cut by 5 bases and J by 7 bases, with 10 bases left in between. CDR1 is SGHTA and CDR2 is FQGNSA in the germline V gene. The CDR3 covers 12 residues. Combining the CDR3 with reference TRBV7-2 and TRBJ2-3 gives the whole variable domain GAGVSQSPSNKVTEKGKDVELRCDPISGHTALYWYRQSLGQGLEFLIYFQGNSAPDKSGLPSDRFSAERTGGSVSTLTIQRTQQEDSAVYLCASSIGRNTQYFGPGTRLTVL.

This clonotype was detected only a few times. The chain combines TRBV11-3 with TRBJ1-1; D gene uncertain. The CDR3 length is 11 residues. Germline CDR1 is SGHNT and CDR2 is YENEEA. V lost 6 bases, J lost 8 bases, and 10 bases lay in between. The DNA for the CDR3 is TGTGCCAGCAGACCACGTCAGGAAGCTTTCTTT. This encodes CASRPRQEAFF.

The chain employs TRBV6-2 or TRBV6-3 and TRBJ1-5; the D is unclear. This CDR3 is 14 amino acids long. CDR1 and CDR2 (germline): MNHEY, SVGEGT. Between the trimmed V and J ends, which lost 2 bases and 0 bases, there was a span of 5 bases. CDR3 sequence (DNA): TGTGCCAGCAGTTACACAGTTAGCAATCAGCCCCAGCATTTT. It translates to CASSYTVSNQPQHF.

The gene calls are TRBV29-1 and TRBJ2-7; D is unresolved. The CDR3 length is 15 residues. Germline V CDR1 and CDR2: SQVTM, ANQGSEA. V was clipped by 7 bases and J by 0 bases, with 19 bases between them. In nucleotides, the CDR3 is TGCAGCGCTGAGACATTTTTTGGTAGCTCCTACGAGCAGTACTTC. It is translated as CSAETFFGSSYEQYF.

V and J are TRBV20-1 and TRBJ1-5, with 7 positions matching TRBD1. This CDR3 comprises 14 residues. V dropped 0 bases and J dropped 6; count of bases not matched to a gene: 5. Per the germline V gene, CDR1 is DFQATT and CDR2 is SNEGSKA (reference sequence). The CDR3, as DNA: TGCAGTGCTAGAGACGGGACAGAGGTTCAGCCCCAGCATTTT. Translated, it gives CSARDGTEVQPQHF.

The CDR3 sequence: CASSFGGALGQHF. Written as DNA, the CDR3 is TGTGCCAGCAGTTTTGGCGGGGCACTGGGGCAGCATTTT. The rearrangement joins TRBV28 to TRBJ1-5; a possible D gene is TRBD1 (5 bases). The germline V gene has CDR1 MDHEN and CDR2 SYDVKM. The CDR3 consists of 13 residues. Trimming left V 3 bases short and J 13 bases short, with 16 bases between.

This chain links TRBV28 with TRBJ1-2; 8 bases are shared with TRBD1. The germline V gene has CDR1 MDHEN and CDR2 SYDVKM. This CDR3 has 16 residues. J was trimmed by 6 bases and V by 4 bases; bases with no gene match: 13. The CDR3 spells CASSSPRTGWYDGYTF. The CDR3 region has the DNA TGTGCCAGCAGTTCCCCCAGGACAGGGTGGTATGATGGCTACACCTTC.